Listed here are 17 T cell receptor beta chains from one sample, sequenced in a study of Ad26.COV2.S vaccination and SARS-CoV-2 variants. Using immunoSEQ multiplex PCR, the repertoire was profiled, and TCRdb retains in-frame clones only, with some absent. The sample yields 360,000 or so clones, about 91% seen once. Treatment noted: roughly 20 received Ad26.COV2.S at low or high dose, single or two shots; 5 received placebo; per-sample allocation not given. All samples were drawn on day 63, counting from the first vaccine or placebo injection. The input for sequencing was peripheral blood, taken in a trial of Ad26.COV2.S vaccine versus placebo. These receptors were taken from a person aged 18-65 years who received the Ad26.COV2.S COVID-19 vaccine or a placebo.

Only one count was recorded for this clone. The gene calls are TRBV6-6 and TRBJ1-1; D is uncertain. Between the trimmed V and J ends, which lost 3 bases and 4 bases, there was a span of 6 bases. The CDR3 runs to 12 residues. Germline lookup yields CDR1 MNHNY and CDR2 SVGAGI (reference sequence). This chain's CDR3 is CASSYVITEAFF. The DNA for the CDR3 is TGTGCCAGCAGTTATGTGATCACTGAAGCTTTCTTT.

The genes are TRBV7-6 and TRBJ1-1, with a possible D match to TRBD1 (5 bases). The germline gives CDR1 SGHVS, CDR2 FNYEAQ. The CDR3 length is 14 residues. Trimming cost V 5 bases and J 5 bases, with 15 bases left between them. CDR3 residues: CASSQGDGGTEAFF. DNA for the CDR3: TGTGCCAGCAGCCAAGGGGACGGGGGGACTGAAGCTTTCTTT. Full variable domain (remainder filled in from reference TRBV7-6 and TRBJ1-1): GAGVSQSPRYKVTKRGQDVALRCDPISGHVSLYWYRQALGQGPEFLTYFNYEAQQDKSGLPNDRFSAERPEGSISTLTIQRTEQRDSAMYRCASSQGDGGTEAFFGQGTRLTVV.

V and J are TRBV6-4 and TRBJ2-3, with TRBD2 matching over 13 bases. Germline V gene sequence: CDR1 MRHNA, CDR2 SNTAGT. This CDR3 is 15 amino acids long. Trimming cost V 8 bases and J 6 bases; bases outside gene matches: 8. The chain's CDR3 is CASSRTSGSADTQYF. The CDR3, as DNA: TGTGCCAGCTCTCGGACTAGCGGGAGCGCGGATACGCAGTATTTT.

This sequence joins TRBV5-4 and TRBJ2-5, with D maybe TRBD1 (5 bases). The V and J ends lost 4 bases and 3 bases respectively, with 10 bases between them. Germline CDR1 is SGHNT and CDR2 is YYREEE (reference sequence). This CDR3 comprises 13 residues. In DNA, the CDR3 is TGTGCCAGCAGCCCCCGCAGGGAAGAGACCCAGTACTTC. Protein: CASSPRREETQYF. Looking up the rest from reference TRBV5-4 and TRBJ2-5 gives the full variable domain: ETGVTQSPTHLIKTRGQQVTLRCSSQSGHNTVSWYQQALGQGPQFIFQYYREEENGRGNFPPRFSGLQFPNYSSELNVNALELDDSALYLCASSPRREETQYFGPGTRLLVL.

The chain has TRBV30 and TRBJ1-2, with 12 positions matching TRBD1. The V gene end was trimmed by 7 bases and the J gene end by 2 bases; junction bases not matched to a gene: 5. This CDR3 region has 14 residues. The germline V gene encodes CDR1 GTSNPN and CDR2 SVGIG (reference sequence). CDR3: CASPGTGGNYGYTF. The CDR3 bases are TGTGCCTCTCCCGGGACAGGGGGCAACTATGGCTACACCTTC.

This chain connects TRBV18 to TRBJ2-1; D may be TRBD1 (7 bases). The CDR3 is made up of 14 amino acids. CDR1 KGHSH and CDR2 LQKENI come from the germline V gene. Trimming left V 4 bases short and J 10 bases short, with 17 bases between. In DNA form, the CDR3 reads TGTGCCAGCTCACTACAGGGGACTTTCTACGAGCAGTTCTTC. Amino acids: CASSLQGTFYEQFF.

The chain recombines TRBV3-1 (or the pseudogene TRBV3-2) with TRBJ2-1; 9 bases fit TRBD2. Germline CDR1 is LGHDT and CDR2 is YNNKEL (reference sequence). The V and J ends lost 0 bases and 9 bases, in that order; junction bases with no gene match: 9. CDR3 length: 16 amino acids. The chain's CDR3 is CASSQEIQRGAGEQFF. The DNA of the CDR3 is TGTGCCAGCAGCCAAGAGATCCAGCGGGGGGCGGGTGAGCAGTTCTTC.

This chain connects TRBV3-1 (or the pseudogene TRBV3-2) to TRBJ2-7, with 9 bases matching TRBD2. This CDR3 is built from 15 residues. V trimming: 4 bases; J trimming: 0 bases; junction bases outside the gene matches: 4. CDR1 is LGHDT and CDR2 is YNNKEL in the germline V gene (reference sequence). In DNA, the CDR3 is TGTGCCAGCAGCCGGCCGGGACTAGCCTCCTACGAGCAGTACTTC. It specifies CASSRPGLASYEQYF.

This chain uses TRBV28 with TRBJ1-2, with 7 positions matching TRBD1. The ends lost 2 bases at V and 1 base at J; junction bases unmatched: 1. The germline V gene has CDR1 MDHEN and CDR2 SYDVKM. The CDR3 has 14 residues. CDR3 sequence (DNA): TGTGCCAGCAGTTTAACAGGGGATAACTATGGCTACACCTTC. As protein: CASSLTGDNYGYTF.

In its sample, this clone was seen many times. The chain employs TRBV6-9 and TRBJ2-7, with D unclear. The CDR3 extends over 17 amino acids. In germline, CDR1 is MNHGY, CDR2 SVAAGI. Trimming cost V 2 bases and J 5 bases, with 22 bases left between them. The CDR3 loop reads CASSYPGIDPPHHEQYF. CDR3 DNA: TGTGCCAGCAGTTATCCGGGTATTGATCCCCCGCACCACGAGCAGTACTTC.

J is TRBJ2-7 and V is TRBV15; D gene uncertain. The CDR3 covers 14 residues. Germline CDR1 is LNHNV and CDR2 is YYDKDF (reference sequence). V gave up 0 bases and J gave up 2 bases, with 8 bases separating them. CDR3 amino acids: CATSREYRTYEQYF. The CDR3 nucleotides are TGTGCCACCAGCAGAGAATACAGAACCTACGAGCAGTACTTC.

This chain's CDR3 is CASSLDDRVNYGYTF. Written as DNA, the CDR3 is TGTGCCAGCAGCTTGGACGACAGGGTTAACTATGGCTACACCTTC. This chain uses TRBV5-5 with TRBJ1-2, with 7 bases identical to TRBD1. Unmatched junction bases numbered 3, after V lost 0 bases and J lost 1 base. Germline V lookup: CDR1 SGHKS, CDR2 YYEKEE (reference sequence). CDR3 size: 15 residues.

The rearrangement joins TRBV20-1 to TRBJ1-1; D is unresolved. Trimming cost V 3 bases and J 3 bases, with 11 bases left between them. Germline values: CDR1 DFQATT, CDR2 SNEGSKA (reference sequence). This CDR3 has 13 amino acids. In DNA, the CDR3 is TGCAGTGCTAGTTCCCCATTTTACACTGAAGCTTTCTTT. This translates into CSASSPFYTEAFF.

This chain joins TRBV11-2 and TRBJ2-5, with D unclear. The V gene lost 1 base and the J gene lost 5 bases, with 8 bases spanning the gap. The CDR3 covers 13 residues. CDR1 and CDR2 (germline): SGHAT, FQNNGV. The CDR3 loop reads CASSLGQSETQYF. CDR3 bases: TGTGCCAGCAGCTTAGGCCAGTCGGAGACCCAGTACTTC.

The CDR3 region is CASSEIRDRFTYEQYF. CDR3 in DNA: TGTGCCAGCAGTGAGATCCGGGACAGGTTTACCTACGAGCAGTACTTC. The chain has TRBV2 and TRBJ2-7; 8 bases are shared with TRBD1. The CDR3 is 16 residues long. Germline CDR1 is SNHLY and CDR2 is FYNNEI. V lost 3 bases and J lost 2; bases outside the gene matches: 9.

The gene calls are TRBV16 and TRBJ2-7; D is undetermined. Trimming pared 2 bases from V and 3 bases from J, leaving 11 bases between. CDR1 is KGHSY and CDR2 is FQNENV in the germline V gene. This CDR3 contains 14 residues. CDR3 in amino acids: CASSQNGGGYEQYF. The CDR3 bases are TGTGCCAGCAGCCAAAATGGTGGCGGCTACGAGCAGTACTTC.

This clone was picked up a small number of times. The chain has TRBV4-2 and TRBJ2-5, with a weak D call TRBD2 (7 bases). Per the germline V gene, CDR1 is LGHNA and CDR2 is YNFKEQ. Trimming removed 5 bases from V and 4 bases from J, with 20 bases in between. The CDR3 sequence is 16 residues long. CDR3 sequence (DNA): TGTGCCAGCAGCGGTTCCCAAACTAGGGGGGGAGAGACCCAGTACTTC. This gives the protein CASSGSQTRGGETQYF.